This T cell receptor (beta chain) appears in the sequencing data of a study of T-cell memory formation after mild COVID-19. TCRdb itself ran the 5' RACE reads through MiXCR, one entry per CDR3 protein. This sample has around 300,000 distinct CDR3 sequences; about an eighth occur once, and the top ten carry approximately 22%. A few counts support this clonotype. Germline V gives CDR1 WNHNN, CDR2 SYGVQD (reference sequence). The CDR3 length is 16 residues. V shed 3 bases, J shed 1 base, and the junction held 4 bases outside the gene matches. The rearrangement uses TRBV10-1 and TRBJ2-3, with TRBD2 matching 10 bases. Sequencing was carried out using PBMCs or a T cell subset sorted from them (not recorded which). The source is a man younger than 30 who had mild COVID-19 (a few samples of this study predate the infection). Cell type and time point are not known. The CDR3 protein is CASSDHLAGGTDTQYF. The CDR3 DNA is TGCGCCAGCAGTGACCACCTAGCGGGGGGCACAGATACGCAGTATTTT.